Below, 13 T cell receptor beta chains from the same sample are listed, as sequenced in a study of identical twins. TCRdb recomputed calls from the 5' RACE reads with MiXCR, one row per CDR3 protein. In the table there are some 600,000 distinct CDR3 sequences, about 7% of which are singletons. This sample also appeared in a second study, on yellow fever vaccine responses in identical twins.

Material for sequencing was PBMCs. All receptors derive from a woman aged 18 to 35 in good health.

This clonotype has more than one count but fewer than ten. This chain links TRBV20-1 with TRBJ1-1; D not certain. CDR1 and CDR2 (germline): DFQATT, SNEGSKA (reference sequence). Trimming cost V 2 bases and J 3 bases, with 10 bases left between them. This CDR3 has 13 amino acids. The CDR3 here is CSARSGKYTEAFF. The CDR3 nucleotides read TGCAGTGCTAGATCGGGTAAATACACTGAAGCTTTCTTT.

This clonotype has a count of ten or more. The chain joins TRBV28 to TRBJ2-7; the match to TRBD1 covers 9 bases. This CDR3 has 16 amino acids. Per germline, CDR1 MDHEN and CDR2 SYDVKM. J lost 5 bases, V lost 7 bases, and 15 bases had no gene match. CDR3 coding DNA: TGTGCCAGCACCGACTCTGGGACAGGGAACACAGACGAGCAGTACTTC. This codes for CASTDSGTGNTDEQYF.

On this clonotype itself: At one of its ends the junction is not consistent with the germline gene, which may arise from a read error. Here the CDR3 DNA reads TGTGCCGGCAGTGAAGTGGTTGGGCCTAATTACTATGGCTACACCTTC. Amino acid sequence: CAGSEVVGPNYYGYTF. The chain has TRBV6-1 and TRBJ1-2; no clear D gene. CDR1 and CDR2 from the germline V gene are MNHNS and SASEGT. The CDR3 totals 16 residues.

This clonotype was observed a handful of times. CDR3 DNA sequence: TGTGCCATCAGTGACCTCGAGGGACCCCAGCATTTT. Amino acids: CAISDLEGPQHF. V gene TRBV10-3 combines with J gene TRBJ1-5; D gene unclear. V was shortened by 3 bases and J by 10 bases, with 10 bases between the two germline ends. The germline CDR1 and CDR2 sequences are ENHRY and SYGVKD. The CDR3 extends over 12 amino acids.

The rearrangement uses TRBV7-8 and TRBJ2-3; 7 bases fit TRBD1. Germline V gene data show CDR1 as SGHVS and CDR2 as FQNEAQ. Losses at the gene ends were 5 bases for V and 10 bases for J; bases not matched to a gene: 12. This CDR3 contains 14 residues. CDR3 region: CASSPDRDSSAQYF. In nucleotides, the CDR3 is TGTGCCAGCAGCCCCGACCGGGACAGCTCTGCGCAGTATTTT. The entire variable domain, with the rest obtained from reference TRBV7-8 and TRBJ2-3, is as follows: GAGVSQSPRYKVAKRGQDVALRCDPISGHVSLFWYQQALGQGPEFLTYFQNEAQLDKSGLPSDRFFAERPEGSVSTLKIQRTQQEDSAVYLCASSPDRDSSAQYFGPGTRLTVL.

The DNA for the CDR3 is TGTGCCAGCAGTGAAGGTGGACAGTCGTTGACACCCCTCCACTTT. Its translation is CASSEGGQSLTPLHF. This chain connects TRBV2 to TRBJ1-6, with a possible D match to TRBD1 (6 bases). CDR1 and CDR2 from the germline V gene are SNHLY and FYNNEI. The ends were cut back, 1 base at V and 11 bases at J, with 15 bases in the middle. The CDR3 spans 15 residues.

This clonotype was counted between two and nine times. The V call is TRBV27, the J call TRBJ2-1; D is undetermined. This CDR3 has 14 residues. Trimming stripped 8 bases from V and 5 bases from J, with 16 bases between. CDR1 is MNHEY, CDR2 SMNVEV, per germline (reference sequence). CDR3 amino acids: CASADLGSHNEQFF. CDR3 DNA: TGTGCCAGCGCCGATTTGGGCTCTCACAATGAGCAGTTCTTC.

This clonotype occurred many times. The genes are TRBV7-2 and TRBJ1-1; no definite D call. CDR3 length: 17 amino acids. Trimming stripped 8 bases from V and 0 bases from J, with 22 bases between. The germline CDR1 and CDR2 sequences are SGHTA and FQGNSA. As DNA, the CDR3 is TGTGCCAGCCTCCCGTCCGCCCTGATTCACATGAACACTGAAGCTTTCTTT. Translated: CASLPSALIHMNTEAFF.

This clonotype has ten or more counts. The V and J genes are TRBV20-1 and TRBJ2-7; 11 bases are a match to TRBD1. This CDR3 is built from 15 residues. CDR1 and CDR2 from the germline V gene are DFQATT and SNEGSKA (reference sequence). The trim removed 0 bases at V and 3 bases at J, leaving 4 bases unmatched. CDR3 coding DNA: TGCAGTGCTAGAGACCCGGGGACAGGGGGCTACGAGCAGTACTTC. It encodes CSARDPGTGGYEQYF.

This clonotype has a count of ten or more. V and J are TRBV7-9 and TRBJ2-1; D might be TRBD2 (6 bases). The ends were cut back, 4 bases at V and 4 bases at J, with 14 bases in the middle. The CDR3 has 15 amino acids. Per germline, CDR1 SEHNR and CDR2 FQNEAQ (reference sequence). CDR3 DNA sequence: TGTGCCAGCAGCTGGAGGGGACGTGGGTACAATGAGCAGTTCTTC. This codes for CASSWRGRGYNEQFF.

This rearrangement joins TRBV29-1 to TRBJ2-1; a possible D gene is TRBD2 (5 bases). CDR1 is SQVTM, CDR2 ANQGSEA, per germline. V was cut by 3 bases and J by 7 bases, with 7 bases left in between. The CDR3 spans 11 residues. CDR3 loop: CSVERVNEQFF. The CDR3 DNA sequence: TGCAGCGTTGAGAGGGTTAATGAGCAGTTCTTC.

This clonotype was detected only a few times. The chain employs TRBV4-1 and TRBJ2-3; the match to TRBD2 covers 7 bases. The CDR3 loop spans 14 amino acids. Germline-derived CDR1 and CDR2 are MGHRA and YSYEKL. V was clipped by 1 base and J by 3 bases; unmatched bases: 1. The CDR3 DNA is TGCGCCAGCAGCCAAGTCGGGAGGACAGATACGCAGTATTTT. Residues: CASSQVGRTDTQYF.

This clonotype came up many times. V usage is TRBV12-3 or TRBV12-4 and J usage is TRBJ1-4; D unclear. The CDR3 extends over 12 amino acids. V lost 3 bases and J lost 5, with 4 bases in between. The CDR3 loop reads CASSFANEKLFF. In DNA form, the CDR3 reads TGTGCCAGCAGTTTCGCGAATGAAAAACTGTTTTTT.